Sequencing of this T cell receptor (beta chain) was carried out in a study of technical replicates of blood from a few donors. Measured with immunoSEQ multiplex PCR; TCRdb has only the in-frame clones, and not every one. The repertoire holds about 73,000 clones, with 93% as singletons. The V end was cut by 0 bases, the J end by 2 bases, with 14 bases between. The CDR3 totals 16 residues. Germline-derived CDR1 and CDR2 are MNHNS and SASEGT. The sequenced sample consisted of T cells isolated from PBMCs. The chain combines TRBV6-1 with TRBJ2-7, with D possibly TRBD2 on 6 matching bases. The clonotype was recovered from a human donor in good health. CDR3 nucleotides: TGTGCCAGCAGTGAAGCGACCGGGACTTCGACCTACGAGCAGTACTTC. Residues: CASSEATGTSTYEQYF.